This paragraph covers one T cell receptor (beta chain) sequence. This clonotype has a handful of counts. Its specific antigen is unknown. Base qualities are not at hand, and no much larger clone is one base apart. The data are from a study of Graves' ophthalmopathy and Graves' hyperthyroidism (dated by TCRdb to the late 2010s). Concerning the study at large: Stable hyperthyroidism was defined as no progression to ophthalmopathy within 18 months of follow-up. TCR beta repertoire signatures were used to distinguish Graves' ophthalmopathy from Graves' hyperthyroidism and to predict progression to ophthalmopathy. In total, 135 blood samples were TCR-sequenced: under 45 ophthalmopathy, under 85 hyperthyroidism and approximately 17 hyperthyroidism-to-ophthalmopathy patients. To explore V-J signatures that separate ophthalmopathy from hyperthyroidism, a discovery set of about a hundred patients was enrolled, consisting of 40 to 45 with ophthalmopathy and around 60 with stable hyperthyroidism. An independent validation cohort was composed of roughly 18 hyperthyroidism patients and 17 patients who later progressed from hyperthyroidism to ophthalmopathy. In several hyperthyroidism patients, the T-cell repertoires found in thyroid tissue were compared with those found in blood. Following sample collection, hyperthyroidism patients were given methimazole at a starting dose of 30 mg daily, and ophthalmopathy patients were given high-dose intravenous methylprednisolone. The study at large found these results: In validation, the model predicted ophthalmopathy progression with about 70% sensitivity and roughly 72% specificity; roughly 12 predicted patients were CT-confirmed with GO in a median of 6.5 months. Sample size was not statistically predetermined, and group allocation was not concealed from the investigators. Most expanded thyroid clonotypes with frequency above 0.001 were also detected in blood, suggesting blood repertoires may reflect the thyroid immune response. The 13-signature model separated ophthalmopathy from stable hyperthyroidism with around 90% sensitivity and almost 84% specificity in cross-validation, and 80%/75% in the test set.

The germline V gene supplies CDR1 MDHEN and CDR2 SYDVKM. The CDR3 runs 14 residues from the cysteine to the phenylalanine. Left in the record is the CDR3 DNA by itself, 42 bases read in frame from the first base. V lost 5 bases and J lost 5 bases; the stretch between them is 13 bases long. Patients with hyperthyroidism were aged 18 to 65 years, had been newly diagnosed, and had a disease duration of less than 2 months. Anyone with other autoimmune diseases, uncontrolled infections, pregnancy or lactation was excluded from the study. Diagnosis relied on clinical symptoms, serum thyroxine, TRAb, thyroid ultrasound and orbital computed tomography. Trizol reagent was used to extract the total RNA, and its quality was then checked on an Agilent 2100 Bioanalyzer. For repertoire sequencing, the TCR beta CDR3 regions were amplified from RNA transcripts. The first round of RT-PCR was done with HTBI primers and the Qiagen OneStep RT-PCR kit, and was followed by a second round of multiplex PCR, then size selection and purification. Sequencing of the libraries was carried out on an Illumina HiSeq2000 in paired-end mode with 100 bp reads. The published analysis was carried out like this. Reads were processed with SOAPnuke, discarding reads with adapters, uncalled bases, mean Phred below 15, or no exact constant-primer or identifier match. COPE v1.2.5 was used to merge high-quality paired reads. Each unique nucleotide sequence was treated as a clonotype, and MiTCR v1.1 was used to align the clonotypes to the IMGT TRB V, D and J references. The analysis was limited to V-J combinations with a frequency above 0.0001, which together covered more than 99% of repertoires. For each V-J combination, a TCR clonal expansion and chaos score was defined as F50 clonal expansion divided by the chaos observed in the TCRdist matrix. Welch's t-statistics and random forest were used to reduce the features to 10 to 15 V-J combinations, which were then used as input to a naive Bayes classifier. The Morisita-Horn index was used to measure how similar the thyroid and blood repertoires were. The public sequencing data were trimmed at Q25 with fastp and processed into clonotypes with MiXCR by TCRdb, which kept only in-frame beta chains. Merged by CDR3 protein, the rows form single entries marked with the most common genes and DNA. These V and J calls are TCRdb output, not the study's own analysis. Counted in this sample were about 1.2 million distinct CDR3 sequences; around a third of them appeared once. The ten largest clones capture roughly 11% of the sample.

Sequencing was performed on peripheral blood or thyroid tissue (not recorded which). This TCR derives from an adult man with Graves' hyperthyroidism. This sequence uses TRBV28 and TRBJ1-5, and the D gene may be TRBD1, 6 bases matching. The DNA sequence reads TGTGCCAGCAGTACTACAGGGCTCCATCAGCCCCAGCATTTT. The encoded protein is CASSTTGLHQPQHF.